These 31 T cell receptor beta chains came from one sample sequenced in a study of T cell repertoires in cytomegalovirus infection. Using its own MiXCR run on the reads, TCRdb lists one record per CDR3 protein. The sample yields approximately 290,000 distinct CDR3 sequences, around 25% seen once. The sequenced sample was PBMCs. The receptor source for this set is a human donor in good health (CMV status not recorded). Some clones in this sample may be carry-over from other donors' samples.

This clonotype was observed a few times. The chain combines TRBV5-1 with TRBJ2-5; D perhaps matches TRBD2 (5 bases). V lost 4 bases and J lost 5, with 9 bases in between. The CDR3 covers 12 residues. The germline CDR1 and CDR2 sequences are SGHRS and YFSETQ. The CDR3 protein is CASSEGLETQYF. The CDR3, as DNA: TGCGCCAGCAGCGAGGGTTTGGAGACCCAGTACTTC.

CDR3 protein: CSARVQRHFYGYTF. The CDR3 coding sequence is TGCAGTGCTAGAGTCCAGCGCCACTTTTATGGCTACACCTTC. The chain links TRBV20-1 to TRBJ1-2, with D unresolved. CDR3 length: 14 amino acids. The V end lost 1 base, the J end lost 5 bases, and 14 bases lay between the germline ends. Germline CDR1 and CDR2: DFQATT and SNEGSKA (reference sequence).

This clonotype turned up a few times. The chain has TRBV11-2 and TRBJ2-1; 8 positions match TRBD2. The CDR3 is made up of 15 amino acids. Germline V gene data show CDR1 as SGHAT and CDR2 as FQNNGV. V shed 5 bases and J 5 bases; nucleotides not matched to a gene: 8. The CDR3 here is CASSLGRAIHNEQFF. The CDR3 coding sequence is TGTGCCAGCAGCCTCGGGAGGGCCATACACAATGAGCAGTTCTTC.

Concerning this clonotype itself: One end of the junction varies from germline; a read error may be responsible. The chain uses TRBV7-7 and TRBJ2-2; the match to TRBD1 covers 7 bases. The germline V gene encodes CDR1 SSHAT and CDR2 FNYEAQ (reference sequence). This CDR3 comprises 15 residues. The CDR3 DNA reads TGTGCTAGCAGTCCTTACAGGGGTGCTGGCGGGGAGCTGTTTTTT. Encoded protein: CASSPYRGAGGELFF.

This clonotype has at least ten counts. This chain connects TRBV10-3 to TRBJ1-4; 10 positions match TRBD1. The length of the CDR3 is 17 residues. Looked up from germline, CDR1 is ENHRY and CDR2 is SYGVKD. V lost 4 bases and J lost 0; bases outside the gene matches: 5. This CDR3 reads CAISAGTGDPTNEKLFF. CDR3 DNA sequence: TGTGCCATCAGTGCCGGGACAGGGGATCCAACTAATGAAAAACTGTTTTTT.

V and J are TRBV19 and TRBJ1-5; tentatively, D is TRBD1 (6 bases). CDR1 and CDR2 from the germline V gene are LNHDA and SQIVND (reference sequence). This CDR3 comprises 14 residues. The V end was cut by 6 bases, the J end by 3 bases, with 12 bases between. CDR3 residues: CASRDSMVNQPQHF. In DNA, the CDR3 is TGTGCCAGTAGGGACAGTATGGTCAATCAGCCCCAGCATTTT.

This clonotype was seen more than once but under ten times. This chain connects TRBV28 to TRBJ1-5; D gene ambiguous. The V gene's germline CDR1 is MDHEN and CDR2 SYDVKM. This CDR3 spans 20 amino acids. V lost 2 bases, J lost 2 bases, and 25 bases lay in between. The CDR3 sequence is CASSLRSIKGPGFGNQPQHF. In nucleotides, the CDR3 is TGTGCCAGCAGTTTACGGTCGATTAAAGGGCCGGGATTCGGCAATCAGCCCCAGCATTTT. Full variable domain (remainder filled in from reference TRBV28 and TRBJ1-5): DVKVTQSSRYLVKRTGEKVFLECVQDMDHENMFWYRQDPGLGLRLIYFSYDVKMKEKGDIPEGYSVSREKKERFSLILESASTNQTSMYLCASSLRSIKGPGFGNQPQHFGDGTRLSIL.

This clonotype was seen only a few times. The CDR3 sequence: CASREQGPGELFF. The CDR3 DNA is TGTGCCAGCAGGGAACAGGGTCCCGGGGAGCTGTTTTTT. The V and J genes are TRBV12-3 or TRBV12-4 and TRBJ2-2; possibly TRBD1 for D (6 bases). V was shortened by 6 bases and J by 6 bases, with 11 bases between the two germline ends. The CDR3 covers 13 residues.

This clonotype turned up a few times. The CDR3 spells CASSDTGGGEQYF. CDR3 nucleotides: TGTGCCAGCAGTGATACAGGGGGCGGCGAGCAGTACTTC. The chain couples TRBV6-6 to TRBJ2-7; TRBD1 aligns across 9 bases. The germline CDR1 and CDR2 sequences are MNHNY and SVGAGI (reference sequence). This CDR3 has 13 residues. The trim removed 5 bases at V and 6 bases at J, leaving 5 bases unmatched.

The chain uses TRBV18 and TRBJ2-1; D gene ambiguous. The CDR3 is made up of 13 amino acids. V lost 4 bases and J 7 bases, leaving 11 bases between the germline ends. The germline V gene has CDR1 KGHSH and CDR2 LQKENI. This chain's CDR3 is CASSQSAVNEQFF. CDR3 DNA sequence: TGTGCCAGCTCACAATCGGCGGTAAATGAGCAGTTCTTC.

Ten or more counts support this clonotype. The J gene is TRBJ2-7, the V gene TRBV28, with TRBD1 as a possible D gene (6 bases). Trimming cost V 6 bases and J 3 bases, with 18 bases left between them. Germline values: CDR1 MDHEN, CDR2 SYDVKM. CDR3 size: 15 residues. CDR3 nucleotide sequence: TGTGCCAGCAGAACTACAGGGTACTCTGGCTACGAGCAGTACTTC. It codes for CASRTTGYSGYEQYF.

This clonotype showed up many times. Written as DNA, the CDR3 is TGTGCCAGCAGTTTGCAGTCGAGCACCGGGGAGCTGTTTTTT. Protein: CASSLQSSTGELFF. This sequence joins TRBV7-2 and TRBJ2-2; D call uncertain. Trimming pared 6 bases from V and 4 bases from J, leaving 12 bases between. Germline CDR1 SGHTA, CDR2 FQGNSA. The CDR3 is 14 residues long.

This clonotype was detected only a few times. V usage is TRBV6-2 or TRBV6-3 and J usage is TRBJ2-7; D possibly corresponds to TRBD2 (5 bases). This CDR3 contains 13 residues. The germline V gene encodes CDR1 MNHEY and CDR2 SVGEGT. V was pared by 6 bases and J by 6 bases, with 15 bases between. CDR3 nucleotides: TGTGCCAGCAGCCCCCCCACCCGGGGCGAGCAGTACTTC. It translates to CASSPPTRGEQYF.

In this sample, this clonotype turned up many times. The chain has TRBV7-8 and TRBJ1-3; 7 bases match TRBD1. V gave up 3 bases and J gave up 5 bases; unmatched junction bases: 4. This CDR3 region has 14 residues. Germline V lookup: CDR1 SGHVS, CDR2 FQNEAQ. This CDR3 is CASSLAGGRNTIYF. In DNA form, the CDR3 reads TGTGCCAGCAGCTTGGCAGGGGGAAGAAACACCATATATTTT.

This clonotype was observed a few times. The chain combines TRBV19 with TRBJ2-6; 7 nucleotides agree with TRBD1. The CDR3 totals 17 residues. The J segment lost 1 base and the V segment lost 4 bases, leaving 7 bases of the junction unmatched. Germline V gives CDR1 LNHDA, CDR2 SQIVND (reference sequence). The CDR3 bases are TGTGCCAGTAGTACCGTAAACAGGGGTTCTGGGGCCAACGTCCTGACTTTC. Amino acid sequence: CASSTVNRGSGANVLTF.

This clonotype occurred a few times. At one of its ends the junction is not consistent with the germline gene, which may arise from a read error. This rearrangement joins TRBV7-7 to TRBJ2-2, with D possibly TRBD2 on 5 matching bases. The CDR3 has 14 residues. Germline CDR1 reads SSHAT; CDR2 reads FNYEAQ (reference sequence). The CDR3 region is CASRKALGAGELFF. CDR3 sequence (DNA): TGTGCTAGCAGGAAAGCGTTGGGAGCCGGGGAGCTGTTTTTT.

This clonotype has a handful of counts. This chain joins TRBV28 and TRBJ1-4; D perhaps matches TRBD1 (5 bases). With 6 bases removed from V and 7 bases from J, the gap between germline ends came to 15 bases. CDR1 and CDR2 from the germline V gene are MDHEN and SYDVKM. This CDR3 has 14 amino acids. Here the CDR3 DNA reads TGTGCCAGCAGCAAAGCGGGCAGGGTTGAAAAACTGTTTTTT. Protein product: CASSKAGRVEKLFF.

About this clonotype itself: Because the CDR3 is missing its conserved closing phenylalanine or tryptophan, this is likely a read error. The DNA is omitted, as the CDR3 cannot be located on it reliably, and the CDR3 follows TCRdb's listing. This CDR3 is CASSPPRRSPEIL. The chain recombines TRBV6-1 with TRBJ2-5; TRBD2 is the table's D call, not checked against the DNA. CDR1 MNHNS and CDR2 SASEGT come from the germline V gene. The CDR3 extends over 13 residues, inclusive of both ends.

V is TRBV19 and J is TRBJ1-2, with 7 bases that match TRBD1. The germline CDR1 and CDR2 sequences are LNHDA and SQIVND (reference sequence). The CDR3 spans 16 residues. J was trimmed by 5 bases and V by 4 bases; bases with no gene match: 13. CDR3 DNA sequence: TGTGCCAGTAGTACCCGGGACAGAAGATCGGAGTATGGCTACACCTTC. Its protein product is CASSTRDRRSEYGYTF.

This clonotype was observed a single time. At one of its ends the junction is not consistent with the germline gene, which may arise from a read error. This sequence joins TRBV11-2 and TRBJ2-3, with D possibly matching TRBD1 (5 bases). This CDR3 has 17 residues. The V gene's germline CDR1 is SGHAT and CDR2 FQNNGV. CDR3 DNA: TGTGCCAACAGCCCCTGGCAGGGTATGATCGCGACAGATACGCAGTATTTT. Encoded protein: CANSPWQGMIATDTQYF.

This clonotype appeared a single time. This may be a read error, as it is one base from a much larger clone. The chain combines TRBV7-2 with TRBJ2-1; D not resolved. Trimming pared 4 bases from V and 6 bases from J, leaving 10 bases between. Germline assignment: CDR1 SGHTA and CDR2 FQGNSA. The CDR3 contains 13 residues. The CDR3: CASSSVQRNEQFF. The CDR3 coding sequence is TGTGCCAGCAGCTCCGTACAGCGCAATGAGCAGTTCTTC. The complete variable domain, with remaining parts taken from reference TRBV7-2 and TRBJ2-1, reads GAGVSQSPSNKVTEKGKDVELRCDPISGHTALYWYRQSLGQGLEFLIYFQGNSAPDKSGLPSDRFSAERTGGSVSTLTIQRTQQEDSAVYLCASSSVQRNEQFFGPGTRLTVL.

The CDR3 protein is CASSYPGIESEKLFF. The DNA of the CDR3 is TGTGCCAGCAGTTATCCGGGTATCGAATCGGAAAAACTGTTTTTT. This rearrangement joins TRBV28 to TRBJ1-4; D is ambiguous. Trimming pared 4 bases from V and 8 bases from J, leaving 17 bases between. The germline V gene has CDR1 MDHEN and CDR2 SYDVKM. This CDR3 is built from 15 residues.

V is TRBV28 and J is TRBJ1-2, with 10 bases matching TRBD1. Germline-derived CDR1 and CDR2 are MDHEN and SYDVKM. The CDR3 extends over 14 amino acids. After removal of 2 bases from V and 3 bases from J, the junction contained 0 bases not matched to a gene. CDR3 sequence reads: CASSLGQGDYGYTF. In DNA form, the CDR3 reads TGTGCCAGCAGTTTAGGACAGGGGGACTATGGCTACACCTTC.

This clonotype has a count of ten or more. CDR3 amino acids: CASSFKGAFQETQYF. The CDR3 bases are TGTGCCAGCAGTTTCAAGGGGGCGTTCCAAGAGACCCAGTACTTC. The chain employs TRBV28 and TRBJ2-5, with TRBD1 identical over 7 bases. CDR1 is MDHEN and CDR2 is SYDVKM in the germline V gene. CDR3 length: 15 amino acids. The J segment lost 1 base and the V segment lost 3 bases, leaving 5 bases of the junction unmatched. Full variable domain (rest looked up from reference TRBV28 and TRBJ2-5): DVKVTQSSRYLVKRTGEKVFLECVQDMDHENMFWYRQDPGLGLRLIYFSYDVKMKEKGDIPEGYSVSREKKERFSLILESASTNQTSMYLCASSFKGAFQETQYFGPGTRLLVL.

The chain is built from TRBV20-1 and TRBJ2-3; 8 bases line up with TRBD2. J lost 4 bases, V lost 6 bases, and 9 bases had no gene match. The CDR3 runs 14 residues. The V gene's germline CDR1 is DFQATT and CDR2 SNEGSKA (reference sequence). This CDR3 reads CSAPGGGMSDTQYF. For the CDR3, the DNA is TGCAGTGCCCCCGGGGGGGGGATGTCAGATACGCAGTATTTT.

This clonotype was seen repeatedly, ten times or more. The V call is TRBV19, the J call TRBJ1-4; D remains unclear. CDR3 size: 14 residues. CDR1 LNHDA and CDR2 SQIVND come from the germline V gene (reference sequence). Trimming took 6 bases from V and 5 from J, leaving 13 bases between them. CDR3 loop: CASRHTRPNEKLFF. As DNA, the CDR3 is TGTGCCAGTAGACATACTAGGCCCAATGAAAAACTGTTTTTT.

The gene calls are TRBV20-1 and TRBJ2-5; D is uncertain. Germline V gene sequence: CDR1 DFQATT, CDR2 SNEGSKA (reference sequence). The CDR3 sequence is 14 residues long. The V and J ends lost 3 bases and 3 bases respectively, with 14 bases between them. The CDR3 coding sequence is TGCAGTGCTAGTTCTGGGCGGTACAAAGAGACCCAGTACTTC. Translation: CSASSGRYKETQYF.

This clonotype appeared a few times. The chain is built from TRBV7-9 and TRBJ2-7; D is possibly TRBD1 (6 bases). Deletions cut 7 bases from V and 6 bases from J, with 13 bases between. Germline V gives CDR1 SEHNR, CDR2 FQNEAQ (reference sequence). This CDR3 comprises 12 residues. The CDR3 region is CASTPRGPEQYF. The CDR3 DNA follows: TGTGCCAGCACCCCCAGGGGACCCGAGCAGTACTTC.

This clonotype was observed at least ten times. For the CDR3, the DNA is TGTGCCAGCAGCCCACAGGGATTCGCAGATGGCTACACCTTC. Translating it yields CASSPQGFADGYTF. The chain uses TRBV7-2 and TRBJ1-2; maybe TRBD1 (6 bases). CDR3 size: 14 residues. V dropped 5 bases and J dropped 6 bases, with 16 bases sitting between them. CDR1 and CDR2 (germline): SGHTA, FQGNSA.

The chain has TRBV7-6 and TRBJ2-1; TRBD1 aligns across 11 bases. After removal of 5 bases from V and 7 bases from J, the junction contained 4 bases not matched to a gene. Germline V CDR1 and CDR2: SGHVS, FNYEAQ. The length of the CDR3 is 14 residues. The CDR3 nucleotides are TGTGCCAGCAGCCCGGGGACAGGGGGAAATGAGCAGTTCTTC. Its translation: CASSPGTGGNEQFF.

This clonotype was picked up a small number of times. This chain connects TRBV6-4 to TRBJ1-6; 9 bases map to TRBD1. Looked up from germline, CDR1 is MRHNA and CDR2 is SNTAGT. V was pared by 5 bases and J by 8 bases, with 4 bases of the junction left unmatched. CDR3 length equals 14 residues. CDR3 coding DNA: TGTGCCAGCAGTACTCGGACAGGGGATTCACCCCTCCACTTT. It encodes CASSTRTGDSPLHF.